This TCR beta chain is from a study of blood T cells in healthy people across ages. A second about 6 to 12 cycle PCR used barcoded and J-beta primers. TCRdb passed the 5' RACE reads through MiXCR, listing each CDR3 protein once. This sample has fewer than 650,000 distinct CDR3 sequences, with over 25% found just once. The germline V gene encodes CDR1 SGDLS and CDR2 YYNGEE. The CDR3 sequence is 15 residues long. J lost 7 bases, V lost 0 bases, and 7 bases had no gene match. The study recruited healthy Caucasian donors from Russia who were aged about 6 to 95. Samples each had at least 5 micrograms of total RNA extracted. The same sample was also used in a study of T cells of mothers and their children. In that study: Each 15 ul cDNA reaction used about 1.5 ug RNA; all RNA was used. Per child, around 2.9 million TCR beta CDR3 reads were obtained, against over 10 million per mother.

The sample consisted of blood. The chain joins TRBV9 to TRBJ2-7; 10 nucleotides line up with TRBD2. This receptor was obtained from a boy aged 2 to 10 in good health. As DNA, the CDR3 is TGTGCCAGCAGCGTAGTGAGCGGGGGGGCCTCGGAGCAGTACTTC. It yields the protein CASSVVSGGASEQYF.